A single sample is the source of the 14 T cell receptor beta chains below, sequenced in a study of spatial heterogeneity in lung cancer. TCRdb processed the 5' RACE reads anew with MiXCR; each CDR3 protein has one entry. Of around 100,000 distinct CDR3 sequences listed, roughly a tenth are singletons. Time point specified: blood at routine non-recurrence follow-up after resection. The starting material was PBMCs, obtained at follow-up. The receptors originated from a female donor with early-stage non-small cell lung cancer.

At least ten counts were recorded for this clonotype. The V call is TRBV7-2, the J call TRBJ1-5; D not resolved. CDR3 size: 12 residues. Germline loops: CDR1 SGHTA, CDR2 FQGNSA. The V end was cut by 6 bases, the J end by 1 base, with 4 bases between. CDR3 nucleotide sequence: TGTGCCAGCAGTTTCAGCAATCAGCCCCAGCATTTT. As protein: CASSFSNQPQHF.

The chain is built from TRBV6-6 and TRBJ2-3, with 11 bases identical to TRBD1. Germline V lookup: CDR1 MNHNY, CDR2 SVGAGI (reference sequence). Losses at the gene ends were 4 bases for V and 4 bases for J; bases not matched to a gene: 10. The CDR3 sequence is 17 residues long. CDR3 sequence (DNA): TGTGCCAGCAGTTTCAGTCCCCCGGGACAGGGGGCAGATACGCAGTATTTT. Protein sequence: CASSFSPPGQGADTQYF.

This clonotype came up a few times. The chain has TRBV25-1 and TRBJ2-7; D possibly matches TRBD1 or TRBD2 (5 bases each). Germline CDR1 MGHDK, CDR2 SYGVNS. This CDR3 is built from 13 residues. Between the trimmed V and J ends, which lost 8 bases and 1 base, there was a span of 12 bases. The DNA for the CDR3 is TGTGCCAGCGGACGGGGCGGATCCTACGAGCAGTACTTC. The encoded protein is CASGRGGSYEQYF.

In this sample, this clonotype turned up many times. This rearrangement joins TRBV11-2 to TRBJ1-1; D possibly corresponds to TRBD1 (5 bases). Trimming shortened V by 3 bases and J by 5 bases, and 10 bases separated the two germline ends. Germline loops: CDR1 SGHAT, CDR2 FQNNGV. CDR3 length: 13 amino acids. The CDR3 sequence: CASSFSGGTEAFF. Written as DNA, the CDR3 is TGTGCCAGCAGCTTCTCGGGGGGGACTGAAGCTTTCTTT.

Many counts were recorded for this clonotype. V is TRBV10-3 and J is TRBJ2-3; D not certain. Germline V lookup: CDR1 ENHRY, CDR2 SYGVKD. Deletions cut 0 bases from V and 0 bases from J, with 10 bases between. The CDR3 sequence is 16 residues long. CDR3 nucleotide sequence: TGTGCCATCAGTGAGTCGAGGCTACTAAGCACAGATACGCAGTATTTT. Translated, it gives CAISESRLLSTDTQYF.

With regard to this clonotype: This may arise from a read error, as a much more abundant clone is one base away. This chain connects TRBV24-1 to TRBJ1-2; D may be TRBD1 (5 bases). V was pared by 1 base and J by 4 bases, with 6 bases between. This CDR3 contains 13 residues. Germline CDR1 reads KGHDR; CDR2 reads SFDVKD. CDR3 protein: CATSDFRGYGYTF. In DNA form, the CDR3 reads TGTGCCACCAGTGATTTTAGGGGCTATGGCTACACCTTC.

This clonotype was found once. The rearrangement uses TRBV20-1 and TRBJ2-3; 10 bases fit TRBD2. V lost 1 base to trimming and J lost 4 bases; unmatched junction nucleotides: 8. Looked up from germline, CDR1 is DFQATT and CDR2 is SNEGSKA (reference sequence). This CDR3 has 16 amino acids. CDR3 residues: CSARALGTSDADTQYF. In DNA form, the CDR3 reads TGCAGTGCTAGAGCCCTCGGGACTAGCGATGCAGATACGCAGTATTTT.

The chain is built from TRBV29-1 and TRBJ2-7; 13 bases fit TRBD2. Germline CDR1 reads SQVTM; CDR2 reads ANQGSEA. Trimming took 3 bases from V and 1 from J; bases not matched to a gene: 6. The CDR3 spans 16 residues. CDR3 coding DNA: TGCAGCGTTGAGAGGACTAGCGGGAGCTCATCCTACGAGCAGTACTTC. Translation gives CSVERTSGSSSYEQYF.

A few counts support this clonotype. One junction end does not reproduce the germline sequence, and a read error may be involved. The chain has TRBV7-7 and TRBJ2-2; 11 positions agree with TRBD2. The CDR3 sequence is 17 residues long. Germline loops: CDR1 SSHAT, CDR2 FNYEAQ (reference sequence). Here the CDR3 reads CASSTRVLAGVTGELFF. The DNA for the CDR3 is TGTGCTAGCAGCACTCGAGTACTAGCGGGAGTCACCGGGGAGCTGTTTTTT.

The table lists this clonotype with a few counts. V and J are TRBV19 and TRBJ1-4; TRBD1 aligns across 8 bases. This CDR3 comprises 13 residues. The V segment lost 5 bases and the J segment 8 bases; nucleotides outside the gene matches: 4. Germline loops: CDR1 LNHDA, CDR2 SQIVND (reference sequence). CDR3 loop: CASSGQGVEKLFF. CDR3 nucleotide sequence: TGTGCCAGTAGTGGACAGGGAGTGGAAAAACTGTTTTTT.

V is TRBV11-2 and J is TRBJ2-1, with TRBD1 identical over 9 bases. The CDR3 is 15 amino acids. CDR1 and CDR2 (germline): SGHAT, FQNNGV. The ends lost 4 bases at V and 10 bases at J; junction bases unmatched: 11. This CDR3 reads CASSSSGTGRMEQFF. The CDR3 DNA reads TGTGCCAGCAGCTCGTCCGGGACAGGGAGAATGGAGCAGTTCTTC.

This clonotype was found a few times. The V call is TRBV11-2, the J call TRBJ2-1; TRBD2 matches at 13 bases. The germline CDR1 and CDR2 sequences are SGHAT and FQNNGV. After removal of 5 bases from V and 2 bases from J, the junction contained 3 bases not matched to a gene. The length of the CDR3 is 16 residues. The CDR3 here is CASSLGLAGPYNEQFF. DNA of the CDR3: TGTGCCAGCAGCCTGGGACTAGCGGGACCCTACAATGAGCAGTTCTTC.

This clonotype was counted ten times or more. This chain links TRBV18 with TRBJ2-5; D unresolved. Germline-derived CDR1 and CDR2 are KGHSH and LQKENI. Trimming left V 0 bases short and J 0 bases short, with 5 bases between. The CDR3 has 14 residues. The CDR3 DNA reads TGTGCCAGCTCACCACCTATCCACCAAGAGACCCAGTACTTC. This codes for CASSPPIHQETQYF.

At least ten counts were recorded for this clonotype. The chain uses TRBV12-3 or TRBV12-4 and TRBJ1-4; possible D gene TRBD1, 6 bases. The CDR3 is 14 residues long. Trimming removed 5 bases at V and 7 bases at J, with 14 bases between. The CDR3 spells CASSGDRRGEKLFF. In DNA, the CDR3 is TGTGCCAGCAGTGGAGACAGGAGAGGTGAAAAACTGTTTTTT.